The source of this T cell receptor (beta chain) is a study of blood T cell repertoires in COVID-19. Study overall: COVID-19 samples from acute and convalescent phases originated in the United States, Italy and Spain. T cells, B-cell-depleted T cells, or PBMCs supplied cDNA or gDNA.

Per the original data handling: Counts of nucleated cells, estimated from reference gene primer amplification, were obtained. Produced via immunoSEQ multiplex PCR; TCRdb's table is partial and in-frame only. The V and J calls and clone size come from that table; D and trimming were worked out from the DNA. Among 200,000 to 250,000 clones, 86% were seen once, and the ten largest hold around 6.5%. The CDR3 runs 15 residues. Per the germline V gene, CDR1 is MGHRA and CDR2 is YSYEKL. V lost 2 bases to trimming and J lost 7 bases; unmatched junction nucleotides: 6. A few counts support this clone. This chain uses TRBV4-1 with TRBJ1-4, with 8 nucleotides matching TRBD1. The receptor was derived from a man in his fifties or sixties with acute or convalescent COVID-19. Sequenced input: peripheral blood. CDR3 sequence reads: CASSQPDRVTEKLFF. The CDR3, as DNA: TGCGCCAGCAGCCAACCGGACAGGGTGACTGAAAAACTGTTTTTT.